This T cell receptor beta chain was identified in a study of T cell changes during pregnancy in multiple sclerosis. CDR1 SQVTM and CDR2 ANQGSEA come from the germline V gene. This CDR3 region has 14 residues. V gave up 5 bases and J gave up 0 bases, with 13 bases separating them. Only in-frame clones appear in the TCRdb table, and some are missing; sequencing was by immunoSEQ multiplex PCR. Of tens of thousands of clones listed, about 91% are singletons. V and J are TRBV29-1 and TRBJ1-2, with D hard to call. The sequencing here drew on CD8+ T cells from peripheral blood mononuclear cells, taken in the first trimester of pregnancy. This sequence was found in a female donor with multiple sclerosis, enrolled in a pregnancy study. The CDR3 loop is CSVKRGLANYGYTF. The DNA for the CDR3 is TGCAGCGTTAAACGAGGATTAGCTAACTATGGCTACACCTTC.